The 21 T cell receptor beta chains listed next were all sequenced from one sample in a study of identical twins. One entry per CDR3 protein, called by TCRdb with MiXCR from the 5' RACE reads. This table has about 790,000 distinct CDR3 sequences, 15% to 20% appearing once. The same sample was also used in a study of T cells expressing NK-cell markers.

The sample was PBMCs. These receptors were taken from a woman under 30 in good health.

The chain employs TRBV6-1 and TRBJ1-2; D uncertain. The CDR3 runs 13 residues. CDR1 MNHNS and CDR2 SASEGT come from the germline V gene. The V end was cut by 2 bases, the J end by 2 bases, with 6 bases between. As DNA, the CDR3 is TGTGCCAGCAGTGAACTAGAGAACTATGGCTACACCTTC. Amino acids: CASSELENYGYTF.

The chain is built from TRBV24-1 and TRBJ2-3; the match to TRBD2 covers 8 bases. This CDR3 spans 15 amino acids. Germline V gene sequence: CDR1 KGHDR, CDR2 SFDVKD. The ends lost 3 bases at V and 6 bases at J; junction bases unmatched: 7. CDR3 DNA: TGTGCCACCAGTGATCGGGGGGGCGACAGTGATACGCAGTATTTT. It specifies CATSDRGGDSDTQYF.

This clonotype has only a few counts. The CDR3, as DNA: TGTGCCAGCAGCATCTCTGTGGGACAGGGGGCAGATACGCAGTATTTT. Translated, it gives CASSISVGQGADTQYF. The V gene is TRBV12-3 or TRBV12-4, the J gene TRBJ2-3, with 11 bases identical to TRBD1. V was pared by 6 bases and J by 4 bases, with 9 bases of the junction left unmatched. This CDR3 is built from 16 residues.

Many counts were recorded for this clonotype. The J gene is TRBJ1-1, the V gene TRBV6-6, with 7 bases identical to TRBD1. V dropped 8 bases and J dropped 3; count of bases not matched to a gene: 3. Looked up from germline, CDR1 is MNHNY and CDR2 is SVGAGI (reference sequence). The CDR3 runs to 12 residues. The chain's CDR3 is CASRQGDTEAFF. The CDR3, as DNA: TGTGCCAGCCGACAGGGCGACACTGAAGCTTTCTTT.

The chain is built from TRBV5-1 and TRBJ2-4; the D gene is possibly TRBD1 (5 bases). V dropped 3 bases and J dropped 9 bases, with 10 bases sitting between them. CDR3 size: 12 residues. Germline CDR1 is SGHRS and CDR2 is YFSETQ. The CDR3 here is CASSWGQGIQYF. The CDR3 region has the DNA TGCGCCAGCAGCTGGGGCCAAGGCATTCAGTACTTC. The complete variable domain, with remaining parts taken from reference TRBV5-1 and TRBJ2-4, reads KAGVTQTPRYLIKTRGQQVTLSCSPISGHRSVSWYQQTPGQGLQFLFEYFSETQRNKGNFPGRFSGRQFSNSRSEMNVSTLELGDSALYLCASSWGQGIQYFGAGTRLSVL.

This clonotype has a count of ten or more. The V call is TRBV7-3, the J call TRBJ2-2; 9 bases agree with TRBD1. This CDR3 comprises 15 residues. The trim removed 1 base at V and 4 bases at J, leaving 1 base unmatched. Germline V gives CDR1 SGHTA, CDR2 FQGTGA. The CDR3 region is CASSLRGQGTGELFF. The CDR3 DNA reads TGTGCCAGCAGCTTAAGGGGACAGGGCACCGGGGAGCTGTTTTTT.

This clonotype has a handful of counts. V usage is TRBV12-3 or TRBV12-4 and J usage is TRBJ2-7; 9 bases are a match to TRBD1. V shed 6 bases and J 3 bases; nucleotides not matched to a gene: 6. This CDR3 region has 14 residues. CDR3 in amino acids: CASSKGTGIYEQYF. The CDR3 nucleotides read TGTGCCAGCAGCAAAGGGACAGGGATCTACGAGCAGTACTTC.

The rearrangement uses TRBV6-1 and TRBJ2-7, with D possibly TRBD1 on 5 matching bases. The CDR3 is 14 residues long. Germline V lookup: CDR1 MNHNS, CDR2 SASEGT. The V gene lost 5 bases and the J gene lost 0 bases, with 11 bases spanning the gap. The CDR3 region is CASSIRTFSYEQYF. DNA of the CDR3: TGTGCCAGCAGTATTAGGACATTCTCCTACGAGCAGTACTTC.

This clonotype occurred a few times. The J gene is TRBJ2-1, the V gene TRBV30; no firm D call. Trimming shortened V by 6 bases and J by 4 bases, and 13 bases separated the two germline ends. Germline CDR1 GTSNPN, CDR2 SVGIG (reference sequence). This CDR3 comprises 13 residues. For the CDR3, the DNA is TGTGCCTGTGCTGGGTCTTCTTACAATGAGCAGTTCTTC. This encodes CACAGSSYNEQFF.

The chain carries TRBV7-2 and TRBJ2-7; perhaps D is TRBD1 or TRBD2 (5 bases each). Trimming shortened V by 6 bases and J by 9 bases, and 21 bases separated the two germline ends. CDR3 length equals 14 residues. Per germline, CDR1 SGHTA and CDR2 FQGNSA. The CDR3 region is CASRSGTAAPVQYF. The CDR3 coding sequence is TGTGCCAGCAGGTCCGGGACGGCTGCTCCCGTGCAGTACTTC.

The chain combines TRBV5-6 with TRBJ2-5; D is uncertain. Germline V lookup: CDR1 SGHDT, CDR2 YYEEEE. V lost 3 bases and J 2 bases, leaving 8 bases between the germline ends. The CDR3 totals 13 residues. CDR3 residues: CASSWAGQETQYF. CDR3 nucleotide sequence: TGTGCCAGCAGCTGGGCAGGTCAAGAGACCCAGTACTTC.

This clonotype was seen more than once but under ten times. The V call is TRBV27, the J call TRBJ2-7; D might be TRBD1 or TRBD2, each matching 5 bases. V was pared by 3 bases and J by 2 bases, with 17 bases between. CDR1 and CDR2 (germline): MNHEY, SMNVEV (reference sequence). The CDR3 is made up of 16 amino acids. The CDR3 DNA is TGTGCCAGCAGTTTCTCCGGGACGCCGCCGACCTACGAGCAGTACTTC. Encoded protein: CASSFSGTPPTYEQYF.

This clonotype was recorded a few times. This chain connects TRBV3-1 to TRBJ1-1; D is perhaps TRBD1 (6 bases). V was cut by 6 bases and J by 2 bases, with 13 bases left in between. The CDR3 has 14 residues. The germline V gene encodes CDR1 LGHDT and CDR2 YNNKEL (reference sequence). CDR3 DNA sequence: TGTGCCAGCAGGAAATACAGGGAAAACACTGAAGCTTTCTTT. This gives the protein CASRKYRENTEAFF.

This clonotype was seen more than once but under ten times. The chain is built from TRBV2 and TRBJ1-1; D remains ambiguous. This CDR3 is 13 amino acids long. V dropped 7 bases and J dropped 4 bases, with 13 bases sitting between them. Per the germline V gene, CDR1 is SNHLY and CDR2 is FYNNEI. CDR3 DNA: TGTGCCAGCATGGTAGAAGGTGGCACTGAAGCTTTCTTT. This gives the protein CASMVEGGTEAFF.

The chain recombines TRBV10-2 with TRBJ1-1; the D is unclear. Germline CDR1 and CDR2: WSHSY and SAAADI. This CDR3 spans 12 amino acids. V was pared by 5 bases and J by 7 bases, with 11 bases between. CDR3 bases: TGCGCCAGCAGTCGCGGGCTGAATGAAGCTTTCTTT. This encodes CASSRGLNEAFF.

This clonotype was observed a handful of times. The rearrangement joins TRBV3-1 to TRBJ2-7, with D unclear. The CDR3 consists of 15 residues. Germline CDR1 reads LGHDT; CDR2 reads YNNKEL (reference sequence). Trimming took off 0 bases at V and 6 bases at J, with 15 bases between the two ends. The DNA of the CDR3 is TGTGCCAGCAGCCAAGATACGGCTGTAGTCGGCGAGCAGTACTTC. Amino acids: CASSQDTAVVGEQYF.

The V gene is TRBV27, the J gene TRBJ2-7; no reliable D call. CDR1 MNHEY and CDR2 SMNVEV come from the germline V gene (reference sequence). The CDR3 spans 15 residues. Between the trimmed V and J ends, which lost 8 bases and 2 bases, there was a span of 19 bases. The CDR3 DNA reads as TGTGCCAGCTCCCACTTCGGGCAGTCACCCTACGAGCAGTACTTC. Its protein is CASSHFGQSPYEQYF.

The CDR3 is CASSGGQGTNYGYTF. In DNA, the CDR3 is TGTGCCAGCAGTGGGGGACAGGGGACTAACTATGGCTACACCTTC. The rearrangement uses TRBV2 and TRBJ1-2; TRBD1 agrees at 10 bases. The trim removed 4 bases at V and 0 bases at J, leaving 2 bases unmatched. The CDR3 is made up of 15 amino acids. Germline assignment: CDR1 SNHLY and CDR2 FYNNEI.

This clonotype was picked up a small number of times. The gene calls are TRBV12-3 or TRBV12-4 and TRBJ2-2, with 9 positions matching TRBD1. The CDR3 is 14 residues long. After removal of 8 bases from V and 6 bases from J, the junction contained 7 bases not matched to a gene. As DNA, the CDR3 is TGTGCCAGCGGCAGGACAGGGGTCTCCGGGGAGCTGTTTTTT. Protein: CASGRTGVSGELFF.

This rearrangement joins TRBV5-1 to TRBJ2-6; D unresolved. The germline V gene has CDR1 SGHRS and CDR2 YFSETQ. CDR3 size: 15 residues. The germline V and J ends were trimmed by 1 base and 4 bases, with 9 bases remaining between them. CDR3 sequence reads: CASSLPNWGANVLTF. CDR3 in DNA: TGCGCCAGCAGCTTGCCGAACTGGGGGGCCAACGTCCTGACTTTC.

There are a few counts of this clonotype. The rearrangement joins TRBV20-1 to TRBJ2-4; TRBD2 agrees at 10 bases. V was clipped by 3 bases and J by 2 bases; unmatched bases: 10. CDR3 size: 17 residues. From germline, CDR1 is DFQATT and CDR2 SNEGSKA (reference sequence). The DNA for the CDR3 is TGCAGTGCTAGGACTCCGAATAGCGGGAGGTCCAAAAACATTCAGTACTTC. It encodes CSARTPNSGRSKNIQYF.